The 26 T cell receptor beta chains listed next were all sequenced from one sample in a study of CD8+CD57+ T cells in acquired aplastic anemia. TCR beta VDJ and CDR3 profiles were obtained from a genomic DNA template. TCRdb used MiXCR to reprocess the reads, holding one entry per CDR3 protein. The repertoire holds 130,000 or so distinct CDR3 sequences, approximately 40% seen once, with under 3% in the top ten. Patients who underwent sequencing had shown CD8+CD57+ cell expansion by flow cytometry. What was sequenced was sorted CD4+, CD8+, or CD8+CD57+ T cells (not recorded which) from PBMCs. All receptors derive from a human donor with aplastic anemia.

In this sample, this clonotype turned up many times. The chain couples TRBV2 to TRBJ2-5, with TRBD1 matching 8 bases. In germline, CDR1 is SNHLY, CDR2 FYNNEI. With V trimmed by 4 bases and J by 10 bases, 2 bases remained unmatched. This CDR3 is 11 amino acids long. Written as DNA, the CDR3 is TGTGCCAGCAGTGGACAGGGGAGCCAGTACTTC. It encodes CASSGQGSQYF.

On this clonotype: An end of the junction does not agree with germline; a read error may underlie this. The CDR3 loop reads CAGSESTGRAKNIQYF. The CDR3 nucleotides are TGCGCCGGCAGTGAGTCGACAGGTCGGGCCAAAAACATTCAGTACTTC. The J gene is TRBJ2-4, the V gene TRBV10-1; possible D gene TRBD1, 6 bases. This CDR3 has 16 amino acids. Per germline, CDR1 WNHNN and CDR2 SYGVQD (reference sequence).

This clonotype has a handful of counts. The chain is built from TRBV3-1 and TRBJ2-2; 7 bases align to TRBD2. CDR3 length equals 17 residues. Germline CDR1 and CDR2: LGHDT and YNNKEL (reference sequence). V gave up 4 bases and J gave up 5 bases; unmatched junction bases: 13. CDR3 sequence: CASSPPPLGRETGELFF. The CDR3 nucleotides are TGTGCCAGCAGCCCCCCCCCTCTAGGGAGGGAGACCGGGGAGCTGTTTTTT.

This clonotype occurred many times. The V and J genes are TRBV7-9 and TRBJ1-1; 8 bases fit TRBD1. The CDR3 is 16 amino acids. The V gene's germline CDR1 is SEHNR and CDR2 FQNEAQ (reference sequence). Trimming removed 7 bases from V and 0 bases from J; junction bases left unmatched: 10. This CDR3 is CASIIPGTGLNTEAFF. The CDR3 DNA reads as TGTGCCAGCATAATCCCCGGGACAGGACTGAACACTGAAGCTTTCTTT. The complete variable domain, with remaining parts taken from reference TRBV7-9 and TRBJ1-1, reads DTGVSQNPRHKITKRGQNVTFRCDPISEHNRLYWYRQTLGQGPEFLTYFQNEAQLEKSRLLSDRFSAERPKGSFSTLEIQRTEQGDSAMYLCASIIPGTGLNTEAFFGQGTRLTVV.

This clonotype occurred many times. This chain joins TRBV4-2 and TRBJ2-3, with 13 nucleotides matching TRBD2. Trimming at V came to 3 bases and at J to 2 bases, leaving 2 bases not matched to a gene. This CDR3 contains 16 residues. CDR1 LGHNA and CDR2 YNFKEQ come from the germline V gene. DNA of the CDR3: TGTGCCAGCAGCCAGACTAGCGGGGGGAACACAGATACGCAGTATTTT. Amino acids: CASSQTSGGNTDTQYF.

The chain has TRBV27 and TRBJ2-7; 8 bases line up with TRBD1. CDR1 and CDR2 (germline): MNHEY, SMNVEV (reference sequence). After removal of 6 bases from V and 5 bases from J, the junction contained 9 bases not matched to a gene. This CDR3 region has 14 residues. The CDR3 DNA sequence: TGTGCCAGCAGCTTCATGGACAGGGACAACGAGCAGTACTTC. Its translation is CASSFMDRDNEQYF.

The chain has TRBV12-3 or TRBV12-4 and TRBJ2-5; 8 bases are shared with TRBD1. J lost 5 bases, V lost 5 bases, and 13 bases had no gene match. The CDR3 length is 16 residues. The CDR3 region is CASSTVPGGGGETQYF. CDR3 DNA sequence: TGTGCCAGCAGTACCGTTCCAGGGGGCGGCGGGGAGACCCAGTACTTC.

This clonotype has ten or more counts. The chain has TRBV28 and TRBJ1-6; D ambiguous. Deletions cut 3 bases from V and 13 bases from J, with 10 bases between. CDR1 is MDHEN, CDR2 SYDVKM, per germline. The CDR3 has 12 residues. CDR3 region: CASSLLLEPLHF. CDR3 nucleotide sequence: TGTGCCAGCAGTTTGTTGCTCGAGCCCCTCCACTTT. Filled out from reference TRBV28 and TRBJ1-6, the complete variable domain reads DVKVTQSSRYLVKRTGEKVFLECVQDMDHENMFWYRQDPGLGLRLIYFSYDVKMKEKGDIPEGYSVSREKKERFSLILESASTNQTSMYLCASSLLLEPLHFGNGTRLTVT.

The V call is TRBV11-2, the J call TRBJ1-2; D possibly corresponds to TRBD1 (6 bases). Germline V gene lookup returns CDR1 SGHAT and CDR2 FQNNGV. V lost 4 bases and J lost 0, with 21 bases in between. CDR3 length: 18 residues. The CDR3 DNA follows: TGTGCCAGCAGCTCCTATCTAGGAGGGGGGGAGTCTAACTATGGCTACACCTTC. This codes for CASSSYLGGGESNYGYTF.

The V and J genes are TRBV4-1 and TRBJ2-6; D may be TRBD1 or TRBD2 (6 bases each). This CDR3 is built from 19 residues. Germline V gene data show CDR1 as MGHRA and CDR2 as YSYEKL. Trimming pared 2 bases from V and 0 bases from J, leaving 17 bases between. CDR3 sequence reads: CASSQRGAGPTSGANVLTF. The CDR3, as DNA: TGCGCCAGCAGCCAAAGGGGGGCGGGTCCTACCTCTGGGGCCAACGTCCTGACTTTC.

The chain combines TRBV29-1 with TRBJ1-2; TRBD1 is a possible D gene (6 bases). CDR1 is SQVTM, CDR2 ANQGSEA, per germline. The CDR3 loop spans 13 amino acids. V shed 6 bases and J shed 3 bases, with 14 bases lying between them. The CDR3 DNA reads TGCAGCGTGACTGAACAGGGAGACTATGGCTACACCTTC. Encoded protein: CSVTEQGDYGYTF.

V and J are TRBV7-2 and TRBJ2-2, with no clear D. The V gene's germline CDR1 is SGHTA and CDR2 FQGNSA. The CDR3 extends over 13 amino acids. The V and J ends lost 4 bases and 6 bases respectively, with 9 bases between them. Here the CDR3 DNA reads TGTGCCAGCAGCTCTCAAGTGTCCGGGGAGCTGTTTTTT. Protein product: CASSSQVSGELFF.

Ten or more counts support this clonotype. One junction end disagrees with the germline gene, perhaps due to a read error. The V and J genes are TRBV10-3 and TRBJ1-1; D is undetermined. CDR3 size: 14 residues. Germline assignment: CDR1 ENHRY and CDR2 SYGVKD. CDR3 bases: TGTGCCACCCTCATGGACGAAATGAACGCTGAAGCTTTCTTT. This sequence encodes CATLMDEMNAEAFF.

Comments on this clonotype: One base away lies a much larger clone, so this may be a sequencing read error. Likely a read error: the CDR3 ends without its conserved phenylalanine or tryptophan. V and J are TRBV5-8 and TRBJ2-5; D ambiguous. The CDR3 totals 12 residues. The V end lost 6 bases, the J end lost 5 bases, and 11 bases lay between the germline ends. CDR1 SGHTS and CDR2 YDEGEE come from the germline V gene. The CDR3 reads CASTRAWETQYL. The CDR3 nucleotides are TGTGCCAGCACTCGGGCCTGGGAGACCCAGTACCTC.

There are many counts of this clonotype. The rearrangement links TRBV2 to TRBJ2-2, with D possibly matching TRBD2 (6 bases). The V and J ends lost 8 bases and 6 bases respectively, with 16 bases between them. The germline V gene has CDR1 SNHLY and CDR2 FYNNEI. There are 14 residues in the CDR3. This CDR3 reads CASGPRGVPGELFF. Here the CDR3 DNA reads TGTGCCAGCGGCCCCCGCGGGGTCCCCGGGGAGCTGTTTTTT.

The chain links TRBV10-2 to TRBJ1-2; TRBD1 is a possible D gene (5 bases). Germline V gene lookup returns CDR1 WSHSY and CDR2 SAAADI. V gave up 6 bases and J gave up 4 bases, with 15 bases separating them. The CDR3 spans 14 residues. DNA of the CDR3: TGCGCCAGCAGCCCTGGGCTGGGGACCTATGGCTACACCTTC. Its protein product is CASSPGLGTYGYTF.

In this sample, this clonotype turned up many times. J is TRBJ2-3 and V is TRBV5-1, with no clear D. Germline lookup yields CDR1 SGHRS and CDR2 YFSETQ. V shed 7 bases and J shed 2 bases, with 14 bases lying between them. The CDR3 length is 14 residues. The CDR3 is CASRDWEYTDTQYF. Here the CDR3 DNA reads TGCGCCAGCCGTGACTGGGAATACACAGATACGCAGTATTTT. The entire variable domain, with the rest obtained from reference TRBV5-1 and TRBJ2-3, is as follows: KAGVTQTPRYLIKTRGQQVTLSCSPISGHRSVSWYQQTPGQGLQFLFEYFSETQRNKGNFPGRFSGRQFSNSRSEMNVSTLELGDSALYLCASRDWEYTDTQYFGPGTRLTVL.

This sequence joins TRBV7-9 and TRBJ2-5; 9 bases match TRBD1. The V and J ends lost 6 bases and 3 bases, in that order; junction bases with no gene match: 2. The CDR3 totals 13 residues. Germline V gene sequence: CDR1 SEHNR, CDR2 FQNEAQ (reference sequence). The DNA for the CDR3 is TGTGCCAGCAGTCGGGACAGGGAAGAGACCCAGTACTTC. It yields the protein CASSRDREETQYF.

The DNA of the CDR3 is TGTGCCAGCAGCCGGACTAGCGGGGAATACGAGCAGTACGTC. Translated, it gives CASSRTSGEYEQYV. The chain is built from TRBV7-2 and TRBJ2-7, with TRBD2 identical over 12 bases. This CDR3 comprises 14 residues. The trim removed 5 bases at V and 4 bases at J, leaving 3 bases unmatched. CDR1 is SGHTA, CDR2 FQGNSA, per germline.

This clonotype was seen only a few times. The CDR3 loop is CASSSQGGPSKGYGYTF. CDR3 in DNA: TGTGCCAGCAGTTCCCAAGGGGGTCCTTCGAAGGGGTATGGCTACACCTTC. This chain joins TRBV25-1 and TRBJ1-2; D possibly corresponds to TRBD1 (6 bases). Germline V gene sequence: CDR1 MGHDK, CDR2 SYGVNS. The CDR3 sequence is 17 residues long. V lost 5 bases, J lost 5 bases, and 24 bases lay in between.

The rearrangement links TRBV12-3 or TRBV12-4 to TRBJ1-4; D gene unclear. The V gene lost 4 bases and the J gene lost 5 bases, with 11 bases spanning the gap. This CDR3 contains 14 residues. Written as DNA, the CDR3 is TGTGCCAGCAGTTCACCGGTCTCCAATGAAAAACTGTTTTTT. This translates into CASSSPVSNEKLFF.

The chain is built from TRBV15 and TRBJ2-7, with D possibly matching TRBD1 (6 bases). The CDR3 consists of 15 residues. Looked up from germline, CDR1 is LNHNV and CDR2 is YYDKDF (reference sequence). V dropped 0 bases and J dropped 3 bases, with 12 bases sitting between them. The CDR3 spells CATSRDPLQGYEQYF. CDR3 sequence (DNA): TGTGCCACCAGCAGAGATCCGCTACAGGGCTACGAGCAGTACTTC.

Points on this clonotype: It is unclear where the CDR3 begins or ends on the DNA, so no DNA is shown, and the CDR3 is as TCRdb lists it. The CDR3 here is CASRMTVGSGNTF. The genes are TRBV2 and TRBJ1-2; TRBD1, the D gene given by the table, was not confirmed from the DNA. Germline CDR1 reads SNHLY; CDR2 reads FYNNEI. The CDR3 length is 13 residues, termini included.

The J gene is TRBJ1-6, the V gene TRBV20-1; 7 nucleotides agree with TRBD1. Trimming at V came to 5 bases and at J to 8 bases, leaving 6 bases not matched to a gene. Germline lookup yields CDR1 DFQATT and CDR2 SNEGSKA (reference sequence). The CDR3 extends over 13 amino acids. CDR3 nucleotides: TGCAGTGCTCAGGACAGGTTGGATTCACCCCTCCACTTT. It is translated as CSAQDRLDSPLHF.

The V gene is TRBV25-1, the J gene TRBJ1-2, with unresolved D. Trimming shortened V by 6 bases and J by 4 bases, and 15 bases separated the two germline ends. Germline CDR1 reads MGHDK; CDR2 reads SYGVNS. The CDR3 is 14 residues long. The CDR3 bases are TGTGCCAGCAGCCCAGGTGTTGGTGCCTATGGCTACACCTTC. Residues: CASSPGVGAYGYTF.

On this clonotype: One end of the junction varies from germline; a read error may be responsible. The gene calls are TRBV4-1 and TRBJ2-5; the match to TRBD2 covers 10 bases. Germline loops: CDR1 MGHRA, CDR2 YSYEKL. The CDR3 consists of 16 residues. The CDR3 sequence is CASSQEGLAGEETQCF. The CDR3 nucleotides are TGCGCCAGCAGCCAAGAAGGGCTAGCGGGGGAAGAGACCCAGTGCTTC.